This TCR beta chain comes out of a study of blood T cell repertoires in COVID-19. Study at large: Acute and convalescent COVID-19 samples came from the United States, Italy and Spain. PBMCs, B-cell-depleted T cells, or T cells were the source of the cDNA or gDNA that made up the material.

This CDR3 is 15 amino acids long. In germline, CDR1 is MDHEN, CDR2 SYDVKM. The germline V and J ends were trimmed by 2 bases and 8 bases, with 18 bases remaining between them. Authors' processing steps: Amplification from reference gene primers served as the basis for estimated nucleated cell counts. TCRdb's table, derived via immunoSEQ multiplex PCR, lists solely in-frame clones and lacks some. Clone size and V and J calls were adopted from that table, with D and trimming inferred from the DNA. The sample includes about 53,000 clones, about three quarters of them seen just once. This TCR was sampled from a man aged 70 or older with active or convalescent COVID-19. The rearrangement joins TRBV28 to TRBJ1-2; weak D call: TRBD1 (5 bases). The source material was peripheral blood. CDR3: CASSLTSSSRGGYTF. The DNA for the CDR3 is TGTGCCAGCAGTTTAACTTCGTCTTCCCGGGGGGGCTACACCTTC.